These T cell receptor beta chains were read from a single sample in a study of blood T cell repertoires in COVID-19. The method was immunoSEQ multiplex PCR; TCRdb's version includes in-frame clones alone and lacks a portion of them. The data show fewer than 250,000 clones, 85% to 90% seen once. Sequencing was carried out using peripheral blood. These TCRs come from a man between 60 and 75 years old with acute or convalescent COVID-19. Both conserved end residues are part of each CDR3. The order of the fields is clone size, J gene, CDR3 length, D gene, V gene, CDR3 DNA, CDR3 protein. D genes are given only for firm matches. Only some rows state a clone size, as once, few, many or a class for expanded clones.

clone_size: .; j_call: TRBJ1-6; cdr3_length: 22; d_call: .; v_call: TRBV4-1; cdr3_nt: TGCGCCAGCAGCCGCTTTCGGTGGTCGGCTGGCGACAGCCGCTCCTATAATTCACCCCTCCACTTT; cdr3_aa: CASSRFRWSAGDSRSYNSPLHF
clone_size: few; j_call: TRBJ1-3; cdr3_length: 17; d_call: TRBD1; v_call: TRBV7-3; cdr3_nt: TGTGCCAGCAGTTACGGACAGGGGAATACGCGTGGAAACACCATATATTTT; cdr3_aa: CASSYGQGNTRGNTIYF
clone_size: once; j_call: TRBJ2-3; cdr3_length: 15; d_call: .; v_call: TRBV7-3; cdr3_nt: TGTGCCAGCAGCTTAACGTTGGGGAGATCAGATACGCAGTATTTT; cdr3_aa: CASSLTLGRSDTQYF
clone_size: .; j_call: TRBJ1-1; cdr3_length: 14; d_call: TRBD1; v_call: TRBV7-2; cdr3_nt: TGTGCCAGCAGCTTCCGGGACAGGAACACTGAAGCTTTCTTT; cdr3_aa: CASSFRDRNTEAFF
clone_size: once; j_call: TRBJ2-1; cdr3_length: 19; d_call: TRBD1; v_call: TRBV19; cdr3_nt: TGTGCCAGTAGTATTCTCGGGACAGGGGGCTCGAAGCAAGACAATGAGCAGTTCTTC; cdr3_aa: CASSILGTGGSKQDNEQFF
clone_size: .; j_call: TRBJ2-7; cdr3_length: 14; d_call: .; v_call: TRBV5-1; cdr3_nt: TGCGCCAGCAGCTTGACAGCCCCCGCCACCGAGCAGTACTTC; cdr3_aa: CASSLTAPATEQYF
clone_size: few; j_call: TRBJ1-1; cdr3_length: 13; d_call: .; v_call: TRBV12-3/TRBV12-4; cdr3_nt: TGTGCCAGCAGCTACAGGGCGCACACTGAAGCTTTCTTT; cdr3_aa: CASSYRAHTEAFF
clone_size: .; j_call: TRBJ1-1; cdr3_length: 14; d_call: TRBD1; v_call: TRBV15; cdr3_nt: TGTGCCACCCGACAGGGACGTTTGAACACTGAAGCTTTCTTT; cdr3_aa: CATRQGRLNTEAFF
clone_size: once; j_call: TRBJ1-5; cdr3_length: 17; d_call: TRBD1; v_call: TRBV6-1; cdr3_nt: TGTGCCAGCAGTGAAATATGGGACAGGGATAGCAATCAGCCCCAGCATTTT; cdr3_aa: CASSEIWDRDSNQPQHF
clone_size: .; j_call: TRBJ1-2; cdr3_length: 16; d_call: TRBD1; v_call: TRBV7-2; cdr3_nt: TGTGCCAGCAGCTCTACCGGGACAGCAAAAAACTATGGCTACACCTTC; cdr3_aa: CASSSTGTAKNYGYTF
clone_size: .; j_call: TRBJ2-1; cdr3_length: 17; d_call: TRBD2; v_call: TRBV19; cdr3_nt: TGTGCCAGTAGTATTGGTGGAGCGGGGGGGCATTGGAATGAGCAGTTCTTC; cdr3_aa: CASSIGGAGGHWNEQFF
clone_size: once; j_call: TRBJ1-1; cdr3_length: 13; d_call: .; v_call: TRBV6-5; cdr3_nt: TGTGCCAGCAGTTACTCCAGGAACACTGAAGCTTTCTTT; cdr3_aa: CASSYSRNTEAFF
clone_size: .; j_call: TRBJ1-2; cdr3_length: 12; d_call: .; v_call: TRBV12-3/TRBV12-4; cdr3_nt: TGTGCCAGCAGTTTGCAGGGCTATGGCTACACCTTC; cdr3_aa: CASSLQGYGYTF
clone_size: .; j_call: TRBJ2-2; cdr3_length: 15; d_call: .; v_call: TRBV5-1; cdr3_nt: TGCGCCAGCAGCGCTATTCAGGGAAGATACGGGGAGCTGTTTTTT; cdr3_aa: CASSAIQGRYGELFF
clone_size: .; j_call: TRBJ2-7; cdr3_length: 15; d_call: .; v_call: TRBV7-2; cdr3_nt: TGTGCCAGCAGCATAGGAGGGTCAGTTTCCTACGAGCAGTACTTC; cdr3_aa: CASSIGGSVSYEQYF
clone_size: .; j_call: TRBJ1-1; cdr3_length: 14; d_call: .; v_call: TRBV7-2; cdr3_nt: TGTGCCAGCAGCTTATCAGGGGCGAACACTGAAGCTTTCTTT; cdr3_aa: CASSLSGANTEAFF
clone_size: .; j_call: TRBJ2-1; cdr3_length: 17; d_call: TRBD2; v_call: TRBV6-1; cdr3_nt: TGTGCCAGCAGTGCGGGACTAGCGGGGGCCTCCGACAATGAGCAGTTCTTC; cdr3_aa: CASSAGLAGASDNEQFF
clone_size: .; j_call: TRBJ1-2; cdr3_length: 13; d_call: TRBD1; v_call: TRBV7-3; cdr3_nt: TGTGCCAGCAGCTCGACAGGGGGCATGAGGTACACCTTC; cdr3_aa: CASSSTGGMRYTF
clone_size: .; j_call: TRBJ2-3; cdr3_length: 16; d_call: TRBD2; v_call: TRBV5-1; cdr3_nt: TGCGCCAGCAGCCCGACAGGAGTCGGGGGGGGAGATACGCAGTATTTT; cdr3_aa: CASSPTGVGGGDTQYF
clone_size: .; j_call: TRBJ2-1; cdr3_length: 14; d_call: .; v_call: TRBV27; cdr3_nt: TGTGCCAGCACCCTACTAGGGCCGGGGAATGAGCAGTTCTTC; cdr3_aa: CASTLLGPGNEQFF
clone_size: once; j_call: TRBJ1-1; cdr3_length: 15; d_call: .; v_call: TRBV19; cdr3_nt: TGTGCCAGTACCCAACGGGCGCAGGGGAACACTGAAGCTTTCTTT; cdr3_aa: CASTQRAQGNTEAFF
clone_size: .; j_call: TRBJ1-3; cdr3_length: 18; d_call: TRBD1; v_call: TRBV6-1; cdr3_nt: TGTGCCAGCAGTGAAGGGACAGGGGGCAGGTACTCTGGAAACACCATATATTTT; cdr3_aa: CASSEGTGGRYSGNTIYF
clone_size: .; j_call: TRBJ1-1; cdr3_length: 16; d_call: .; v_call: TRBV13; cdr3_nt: TGTGCCAGCAGCGATTCATCGAGCTTTGTGAACACTGAAGCTTTCTTT; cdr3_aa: CASSDSSSFVNTEAFF
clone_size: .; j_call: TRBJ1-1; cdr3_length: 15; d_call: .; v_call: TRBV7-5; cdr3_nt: TGTGCCAGAAGCAATCGGGAGGGGAAGAACACTGAAGCTTTCTTT; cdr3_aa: CARSNREGKNTEAFF
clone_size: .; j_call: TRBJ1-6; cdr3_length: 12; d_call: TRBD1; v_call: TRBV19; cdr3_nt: TGTGCCAGTGGACAGGGGTATTCACCCCTCCACTTT; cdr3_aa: CASGQGYSPLHF
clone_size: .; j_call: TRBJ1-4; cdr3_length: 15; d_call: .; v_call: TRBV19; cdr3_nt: TGTGCCAGTACCCCCTTGGGGGGGGTCGTTGAAAAACTGTTTTTT; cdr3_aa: CASTPLGGVVEKLFF
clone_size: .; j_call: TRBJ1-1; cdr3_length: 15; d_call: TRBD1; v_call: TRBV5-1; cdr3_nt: TGCGCCAGCCAAGACAGGGGGCGCAGAGACACTGAAGCTTTCTTT; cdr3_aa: CASQDRGRRDTEAFF
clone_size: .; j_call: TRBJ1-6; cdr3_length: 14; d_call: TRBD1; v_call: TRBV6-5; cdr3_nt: TGTGCCAGCAGCCAGGGGGTTGGGGGTTCACCCCTCCACTTT; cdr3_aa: CASSQGVGGSPLHF
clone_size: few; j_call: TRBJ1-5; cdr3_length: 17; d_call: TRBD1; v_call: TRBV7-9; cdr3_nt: TGTGCCAGCAGCTTTGGCCAGGGGGCGCGGAGCAATCAGCCCCAGCATTTT; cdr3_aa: CASSFGQGARSNQPQHF
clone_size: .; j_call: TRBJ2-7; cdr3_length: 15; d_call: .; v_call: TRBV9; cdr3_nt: TGTGCCAGCAGCGTAGCGCAGGGGCCTACCTACGAGCAGTACTTC; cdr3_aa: CASSVAQGPTYEQYF
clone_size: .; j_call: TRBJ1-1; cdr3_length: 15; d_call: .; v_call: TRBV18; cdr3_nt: TGTGCCAGCCGTACCCGGGGGGCAGGTGATACTGAAGCTTTCTTT; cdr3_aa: CASRTRGAGDTEAFF
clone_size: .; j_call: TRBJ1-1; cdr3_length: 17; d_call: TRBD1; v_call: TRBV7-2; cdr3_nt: TGTGCCAGCAGCTTAGCCGGGACAGGGGTAGGGAACACTGAAGCTTTCTTT; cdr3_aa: CASSLAGTGVGNTEAFF
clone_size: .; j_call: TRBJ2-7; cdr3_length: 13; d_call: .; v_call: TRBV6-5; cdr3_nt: TGTGCCAGCAGCACCCACGGCGGCTACGAGCAGTACTTC; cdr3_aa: CASSTHGGYEQYF
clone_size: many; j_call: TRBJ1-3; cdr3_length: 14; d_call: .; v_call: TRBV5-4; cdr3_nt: TGTGCCAGCAGACCTCAGGGTTCTGGAAACACCATATATTTT; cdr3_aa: CASRPQGSGNTIYF
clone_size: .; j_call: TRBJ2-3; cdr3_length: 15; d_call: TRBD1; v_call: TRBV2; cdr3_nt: TGTGCCAGCAGTGAAAGGGACAGGTACTCAGATACGCAGTATTTT; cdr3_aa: CASSERDRYSDTQYF
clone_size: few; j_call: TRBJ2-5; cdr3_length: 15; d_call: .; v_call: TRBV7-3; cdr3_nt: TGTGCCAGCAGCCCACTGGGACTCTCCAAAGAGACCCAGTACTTC; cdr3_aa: CASSPLGLSKETQYF
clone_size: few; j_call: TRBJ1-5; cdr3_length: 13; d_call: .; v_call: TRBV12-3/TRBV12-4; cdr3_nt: TGTGCCAGCAGCCGACAGAGCAATCAGCCCCAGCATTTT; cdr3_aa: CASSRQSNQPQHF
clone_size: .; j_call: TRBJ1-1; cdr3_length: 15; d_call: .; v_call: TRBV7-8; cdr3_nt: TGTGCCAGCAGCTTAAGGGGCGGAGTGAACACTGAAGCTTTCTTT; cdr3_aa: CASSLRGGVNTEAFF
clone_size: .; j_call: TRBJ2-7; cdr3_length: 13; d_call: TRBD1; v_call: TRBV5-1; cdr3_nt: TGCGCCAGCAGCATGGACAGGGAGCGGGAGCAGTACTTC; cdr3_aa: CASSMDREREQYF
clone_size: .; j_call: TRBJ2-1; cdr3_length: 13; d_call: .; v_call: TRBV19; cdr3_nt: TGTGCCAGTAGTATTACAGGGCCCAATGAGCAGTTCTTC; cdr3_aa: CASSITGPNEQFF
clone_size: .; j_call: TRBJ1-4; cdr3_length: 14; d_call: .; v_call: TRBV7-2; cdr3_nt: TGTGCCAGCAGCTTAGCGTCCGGGGTTGAAAAACTGTTTTTT; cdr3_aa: CASSLASGVEKLFF
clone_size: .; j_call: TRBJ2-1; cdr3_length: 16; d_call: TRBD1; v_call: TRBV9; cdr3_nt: TGTGCCAGCAGCCCGAGGACAGGGGGGGATCAATGGGAGCAGTTCTTC; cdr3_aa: CASSPRTGGDQWEQFF